This T cell receptor (beta chain) was sequenced for a study of T cells in Graves' hyperthyroidism and ophthalmopathy. PBMCs were derived from 9.5 to 10 ml fresh peripheral blood. The CDR3 has 15 amino acids. Germline CDR1 reads SGDLS; CDR2 reads YYNGEE. V lost 0 bases to trimming and J lost 2 bases; unmatched junction nucleotides: 5. This clonotype was counted at least ten times. The CDR3 regions of TCR beta were amplified from RNA transcripts. A first-round RT-PCR of the TCR CDR3 used the HTBI primer set. From the multiplex PCR reads, TCRdb called clonotypes with MiXCR, one entry per CDR3 protein. The repertoire holds about 280,000 distinct CDR3 sequences, with less than 30% as singletons.

V and J are TRBV9 and TRBJ2-7; 7 bases align to TRBD2. The receptor was derived from a man aged 40-50 years with Graves' hyperthyroidism that later progressed to Graves' ophthalmopathy. The source material was blood. The CDR3 DNA reads TGTGCCAGCAGCGTAGACGGGGGACTAACCTACGAGCAGTACTTC. Protein sequence: CASSVDGGLTYEQYF.